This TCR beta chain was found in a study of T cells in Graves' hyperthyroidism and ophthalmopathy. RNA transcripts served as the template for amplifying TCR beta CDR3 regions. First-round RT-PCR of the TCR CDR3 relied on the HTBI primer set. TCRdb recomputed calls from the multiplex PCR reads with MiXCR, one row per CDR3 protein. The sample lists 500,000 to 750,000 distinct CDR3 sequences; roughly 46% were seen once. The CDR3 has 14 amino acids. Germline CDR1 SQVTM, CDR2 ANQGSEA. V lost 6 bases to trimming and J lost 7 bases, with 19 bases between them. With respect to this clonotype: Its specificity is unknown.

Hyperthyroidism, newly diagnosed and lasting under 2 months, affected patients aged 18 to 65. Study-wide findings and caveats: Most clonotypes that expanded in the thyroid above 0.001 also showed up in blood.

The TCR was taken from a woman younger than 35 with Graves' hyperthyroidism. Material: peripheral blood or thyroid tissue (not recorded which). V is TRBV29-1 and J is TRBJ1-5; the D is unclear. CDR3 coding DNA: TGCAGCGTGACGACTGGCGGCGGGGAGCAGCCCCAGCATTTT. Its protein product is CSVTTGGGEQPQHF.